The TCR beta chain under discussion was sequenced for a study of blood T cell repertoires in COVID-19. Using immunoSEQ multiplex PCR, the repertoire was profiled, and TCRdb retains in-frame clones only, with some absent. Seen here are about 180,000 clones, 85% to 90% observed once, and the top ten hold 2% to 2.5%. Germline CDR1 is SGHAT and CDR2 is FQNNGV. V lost 4 bases and J 3 bases, leaving 4 bases between the germline ends. CDR3 size: 12 residues. The clonotype was recovered from a woman aged 40 to 50 with acute COVID-19. The chain has TRBV11-2 and TRBJ1-3; no clear D gene. The sequenced sample consisted of PBMCs or T cells enriched from blood (not recorded which). The CDR3 DNA follows: TGTGCCAGCAGCTCCGGTGGAAACACCATATATTTT. Translation: CASSSGGNTIYF.